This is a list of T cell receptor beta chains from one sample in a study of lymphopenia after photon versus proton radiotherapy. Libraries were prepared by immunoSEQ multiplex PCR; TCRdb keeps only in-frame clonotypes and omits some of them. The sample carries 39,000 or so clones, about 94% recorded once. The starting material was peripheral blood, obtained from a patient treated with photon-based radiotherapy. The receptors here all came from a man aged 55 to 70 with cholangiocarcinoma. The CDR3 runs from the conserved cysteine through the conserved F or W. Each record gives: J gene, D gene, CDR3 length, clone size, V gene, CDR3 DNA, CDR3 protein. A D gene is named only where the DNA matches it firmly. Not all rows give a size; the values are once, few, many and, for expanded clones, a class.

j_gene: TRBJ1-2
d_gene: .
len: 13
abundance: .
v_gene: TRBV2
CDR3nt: TGTGCCAGCAGTGGGGGGGTCCCGAATGGCTACACCTTC
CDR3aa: CASSGGVPNGYTF

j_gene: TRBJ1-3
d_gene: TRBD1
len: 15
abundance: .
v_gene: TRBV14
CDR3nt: TGTGCCAGCAGCCAGGAGACAGGGCCTGGAAACACCATATATTTT
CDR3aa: CASSQETGPGNTIYF

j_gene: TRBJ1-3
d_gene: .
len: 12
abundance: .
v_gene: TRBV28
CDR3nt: TGTGCCAGCAGGGGCTTTGGAAACACCATATATTTT
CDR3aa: CASRGFGNTIYF

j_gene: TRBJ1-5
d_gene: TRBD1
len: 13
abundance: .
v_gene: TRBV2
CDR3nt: TGTGCCAGCGGCGACAGGGCCACTCAGCCCCAGCATTTT
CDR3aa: CASGDRATQPQHF

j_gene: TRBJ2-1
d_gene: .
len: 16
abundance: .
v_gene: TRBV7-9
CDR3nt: TGTGCCAGCAGCGGGGGACGGGAAAGCTCCTACAATGAGCAGTTCTTC
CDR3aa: CASSGGRESSYNEQFF

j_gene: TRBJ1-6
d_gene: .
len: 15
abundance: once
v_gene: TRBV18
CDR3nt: TGTGCCAGCTCAATCAATAGGGACACAGATTCACCCCTCCACTTT
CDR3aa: CASSINRDTDSPLHF

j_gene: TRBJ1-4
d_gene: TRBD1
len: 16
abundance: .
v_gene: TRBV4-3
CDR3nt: TGCGCCAGCAGCCCTGGACAGGGCGTCCTTAATGAAAAACTGTTTTTT
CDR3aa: CASSPGQGVLNEKLFF

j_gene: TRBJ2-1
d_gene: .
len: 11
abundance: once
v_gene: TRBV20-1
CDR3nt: TGCAGTGGAGACTTTTTCAATGAGCAGTTCTTC
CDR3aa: CSGDFFNEQFF

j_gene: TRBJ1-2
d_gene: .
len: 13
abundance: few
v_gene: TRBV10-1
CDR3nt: TGCGCCAGCAGGGGGTGCAGAAAGTATGGCTACACCTTC
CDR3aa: CASRGCRKYGYTF

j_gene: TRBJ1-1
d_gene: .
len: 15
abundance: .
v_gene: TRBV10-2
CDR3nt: TGCGCCAGCAGTAACCCGGGGGGTAGGCCCACTGAAGCTTTCTTT
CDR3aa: CASSNPGGRPTEAFF

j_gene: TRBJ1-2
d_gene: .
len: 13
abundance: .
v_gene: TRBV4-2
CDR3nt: TGTGCCAGCAGTCAGGGACATCTAGGCGGCTACACCTTC
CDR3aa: CASSQGHLGGYTF

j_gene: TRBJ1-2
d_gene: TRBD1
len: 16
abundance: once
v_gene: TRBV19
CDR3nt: TGTGCCGCTCACAGGGGTCCAACCTCTCACAGCGATGGCTACACCTTC
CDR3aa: CAAHRGPTSHSDGYTF

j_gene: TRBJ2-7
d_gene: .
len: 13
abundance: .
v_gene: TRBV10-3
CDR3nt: TGTGCCATCAGTGAGTCGACTTACTACGAGCAGTACTTC
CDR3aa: CAISESTYYEQYF

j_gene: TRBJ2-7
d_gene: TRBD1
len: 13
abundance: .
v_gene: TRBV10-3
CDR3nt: TGTGCCACCACCGGGACAGGTAACGACGAGCAGTACTTC
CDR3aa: CATTGTGNDEQYF

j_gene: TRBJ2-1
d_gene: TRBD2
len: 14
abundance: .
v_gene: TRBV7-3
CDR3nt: TGTGCCAGCAGCTCTAGCGGGGGGGCGAGTGAGCAGTTCTTC
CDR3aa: CASSSSGGASEQFF

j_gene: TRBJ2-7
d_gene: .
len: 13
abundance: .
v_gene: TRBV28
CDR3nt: TGTGCCAGCACCCAACTGAGCTCCTACGAGCAGTACTTC
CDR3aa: CASTQLSSYEQYF

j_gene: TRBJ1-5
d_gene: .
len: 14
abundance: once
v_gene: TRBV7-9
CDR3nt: TGTGCCAGCAGCCAATCAGGGGGCAATCAGCCCCAGCATTTT
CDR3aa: CASSQSGGNQPQHF

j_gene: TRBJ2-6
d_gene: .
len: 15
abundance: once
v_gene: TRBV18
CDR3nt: TGTGCCAGCTCACTCGGTGGTTTAGGGGCCAACGTCCTGACTTTC
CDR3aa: CASSLGGLGANVLTF

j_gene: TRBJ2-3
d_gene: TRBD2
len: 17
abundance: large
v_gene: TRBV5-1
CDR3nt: TGCGCCAGCAGCAGGGGCGGGACTAGCGGGAATACAGATACGCAGTATTTT
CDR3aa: CASSRGGTSGNTDTQYF

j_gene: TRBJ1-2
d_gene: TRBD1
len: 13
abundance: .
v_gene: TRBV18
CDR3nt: TGTGCCAGCTCACCCGGGACAGTCGGTGGCTACACCTTC
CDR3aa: CASSPGTVGGYTF

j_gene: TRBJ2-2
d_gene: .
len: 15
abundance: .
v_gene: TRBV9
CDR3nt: TGTGCCAGCAGCGAACGTATAACGAACACCGGGGAGCTGTTTTTT
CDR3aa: CASSERITNTGELFF

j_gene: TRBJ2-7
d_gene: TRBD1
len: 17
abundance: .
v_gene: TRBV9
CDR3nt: TGTGCCAGCAGCGCCCCGCCCAGGGACAGGGGATTCCCGAGCCAGTACTTC
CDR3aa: CASSAPPRDRGFPSQYF

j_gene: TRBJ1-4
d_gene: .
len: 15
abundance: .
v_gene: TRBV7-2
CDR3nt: TGTGCCAGCAGCTCGCCGACAACGTCTGTCAAAAAACTGTTTTTT
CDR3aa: CASSSPTTSVKKLFF

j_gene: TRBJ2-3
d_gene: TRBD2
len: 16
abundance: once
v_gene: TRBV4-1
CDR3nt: TGCGCCAGCAGCCAAGGTCTAGCGGGAGGGCCAGATACGCAGTATTTT
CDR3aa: CASSQGLAGGPDTQYF

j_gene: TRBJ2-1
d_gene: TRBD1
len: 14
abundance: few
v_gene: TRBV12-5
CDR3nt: TGTGCTAGTGTTCCGGGACAGGGATACAATGAGCAGTTCTTC
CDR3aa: CASVPGQGYNEQFF

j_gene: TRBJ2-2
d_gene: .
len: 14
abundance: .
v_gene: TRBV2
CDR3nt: TGTGCCAGCCAGAGGCAGGTGGTTAACCGGGAGCTGTTTTTT
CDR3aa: CASQRQVVNRELFF

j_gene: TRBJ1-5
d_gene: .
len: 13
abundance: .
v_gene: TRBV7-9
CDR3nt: TGTGCCAGCAGTAACTCGAGAGGTCAGCCCCAGCATTTT
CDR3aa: CASSNSRGQPQHF

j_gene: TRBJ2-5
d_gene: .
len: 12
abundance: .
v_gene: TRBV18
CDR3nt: TGTGCCAGCTCACCCTCCGGGGAGACCCAGTACTTC
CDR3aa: CASSPSGETQYF

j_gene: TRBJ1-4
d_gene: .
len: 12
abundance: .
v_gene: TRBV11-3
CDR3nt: TGTGCCAGCAGCCAAGTTAATGAAAAACTGTTTTTT
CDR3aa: CASSQVNEKLFF

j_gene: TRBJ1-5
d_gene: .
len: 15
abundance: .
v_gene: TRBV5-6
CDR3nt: TGTGCCAGCAGCAGCCGTCCAGGGGTCAATCAGCCCCAGCATTTT
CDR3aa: CASSSRPGVNQPQHF

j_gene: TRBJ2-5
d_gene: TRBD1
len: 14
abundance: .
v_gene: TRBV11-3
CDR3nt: TGTGCCAGCAGCCAAGACAGGGTTCAAGAGACCCAGTACTTC
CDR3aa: CASSQDRVQETQYF

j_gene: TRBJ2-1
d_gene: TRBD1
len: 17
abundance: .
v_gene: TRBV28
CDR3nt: TGTGCCAGCAGCCGAAGACCGGGACAGGGTTTATCGGACCGTCAGTTCTTC
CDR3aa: CASSRRPGQGLSDRQFF

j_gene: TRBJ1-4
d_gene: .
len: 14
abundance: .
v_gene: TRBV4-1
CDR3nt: TGCGCCAGCAGCCAAGAGTGGGGGGAGGAAAAACTGTTTTTT
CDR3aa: CASSQEWGEEKLFF

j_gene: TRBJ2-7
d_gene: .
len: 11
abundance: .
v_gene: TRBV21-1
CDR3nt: TGTGCCAGCAGCAAAACGCACGAGCAGTACTTC
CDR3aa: CASSKTHEQYF

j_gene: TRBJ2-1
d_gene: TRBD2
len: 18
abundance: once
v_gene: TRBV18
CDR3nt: TGTGCCAGCTCACCAGAGACTAGCGGGGGTCCAGCCTACAATGAGCAGTTCTTC
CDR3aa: CASSPETSGGPAYNEQFF

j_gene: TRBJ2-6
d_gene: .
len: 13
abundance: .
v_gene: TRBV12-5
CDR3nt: TGTGCTAGCACCCCTTCTGGGGCCAACGTCCTGACTTTC
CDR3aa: CASTPSGANVLTF

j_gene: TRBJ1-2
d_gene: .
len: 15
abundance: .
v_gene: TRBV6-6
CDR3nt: TGTGCCAGCAGTTACGACGGAGGGTTTAACTATGGCTACACCTTC
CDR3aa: CASSYDGGFNYGYTF

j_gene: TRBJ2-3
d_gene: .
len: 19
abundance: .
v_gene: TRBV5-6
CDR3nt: TGTGCCAGCAGCCCCTCGGAGGCAGAAGAGAGCGCTAGCACAGATACGCAGTATTTT
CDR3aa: CASSPSEAEESASTDTQYF

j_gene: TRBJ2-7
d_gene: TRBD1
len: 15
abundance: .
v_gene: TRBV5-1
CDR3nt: TGCGCCAGCAGCTTGTCGGGACAGGTTGACTACGAGCAGTACTTC
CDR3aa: CASSLSGQVDYEQYF

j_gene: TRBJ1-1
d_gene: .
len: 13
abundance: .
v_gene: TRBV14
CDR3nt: TGTGCCAGCAGTCAACTAGTGAACACTGAAGCTTTCTTT
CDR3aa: CASSQLVNTEAFF

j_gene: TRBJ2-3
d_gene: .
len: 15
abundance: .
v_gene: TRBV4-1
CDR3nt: TGCGCCAGCAGCCAAAAGATCCAAACCACAGATACGCAGTATTTT
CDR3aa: CASSQKIQTTDTQYF

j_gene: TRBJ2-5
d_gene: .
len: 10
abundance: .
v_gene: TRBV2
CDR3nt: TGTGCCAGCAGTGAAGAGACCCAGTACTTC
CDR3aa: CASSEETQYF

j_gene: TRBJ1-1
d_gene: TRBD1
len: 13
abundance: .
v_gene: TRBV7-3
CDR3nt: TGTGCCAGCAGCTTAGCAGGGGGAGGGTCGGCTTTCTTT
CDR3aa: CASSLAGGGSAFF

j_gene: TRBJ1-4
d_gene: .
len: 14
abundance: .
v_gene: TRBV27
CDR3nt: TGTGCCAGCAGTACCCGACAGTCTAATGAAAAACTGTTTTTT
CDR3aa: CASSTRQSNEKLFF

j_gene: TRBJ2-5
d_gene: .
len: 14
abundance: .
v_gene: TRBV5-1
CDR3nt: TGCGCCAGCAGCTTGCTGGGGGGGCGGGAGACCCAGTACTTC
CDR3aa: CASSLLGGRETQYF

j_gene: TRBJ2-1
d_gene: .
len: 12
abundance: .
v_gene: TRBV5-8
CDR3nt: TGTGCCAGCAGCCCCTACTACAATGAGCAGTTCTTC
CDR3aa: CASSPYYNEQFF

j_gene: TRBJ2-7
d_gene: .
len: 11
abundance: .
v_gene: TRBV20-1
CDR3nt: TGCAGTGCTAGAGATTCCTACGAGCAGTACTTC
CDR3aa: CSARDSYEQYF

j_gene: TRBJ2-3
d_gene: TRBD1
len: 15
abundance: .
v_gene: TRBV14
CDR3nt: TGTGCCAGCAGCGAAGTCCCCCAGGGGGCAGATACGCAGTATTTT
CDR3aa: CASSEVPQGADTQYF

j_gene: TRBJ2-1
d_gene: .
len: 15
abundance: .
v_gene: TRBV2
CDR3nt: TGTGCCACCTCGCCGGGACATAACTCCTACAATGAGCAGTTCTTC
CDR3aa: CATSPGHNSYNEQFF

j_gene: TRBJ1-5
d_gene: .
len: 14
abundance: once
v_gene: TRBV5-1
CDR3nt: TGCGCCAGCAGCCCGCAGGGGAGCAATCAGCCCCAGCATTTT
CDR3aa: CASSPQGSNQPQHF

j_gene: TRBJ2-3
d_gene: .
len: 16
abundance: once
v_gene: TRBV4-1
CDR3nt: TGCGCCAGCAGCCAAGACGGCGGTCCTCCCACAGATACGCAGTATTTT
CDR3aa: CASSQDGGPPTDTQYF

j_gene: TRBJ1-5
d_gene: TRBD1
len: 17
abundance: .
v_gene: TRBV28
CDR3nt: TGTGCCAGCGGGGGGACAGGGGTTAGTTATAGCAATCAGCCCCAGCATTTT
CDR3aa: CASGGTGVSYSNQPQHF

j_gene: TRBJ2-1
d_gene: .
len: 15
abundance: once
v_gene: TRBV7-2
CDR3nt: TGTGCCAGCAGCCGCGTGGCACTTTCGAACAATGAGCAGTTCTTC
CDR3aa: CASSRVALSNNEQFF

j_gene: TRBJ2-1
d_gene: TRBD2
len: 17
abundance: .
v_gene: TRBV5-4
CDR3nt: TGTGCCAGCAGCCGCACAAGACTAGCGGGAGGGCTTGATGAGCAGTTCTTC
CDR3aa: CASSRTRLAGGLDEQFF

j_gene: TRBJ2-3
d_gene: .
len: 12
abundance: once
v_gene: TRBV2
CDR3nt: TGTGCCAGCAGTGTTTGGCCAGATACGCAGTATTTT
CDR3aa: CASSVWPDTQYF

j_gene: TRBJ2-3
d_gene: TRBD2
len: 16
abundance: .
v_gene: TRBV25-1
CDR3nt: TGTGCCAGCAGTGGGACTAGCGGGAGTAGCACAGATACGCAGTATTTT
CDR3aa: CASSGTSGSSTDTQYF

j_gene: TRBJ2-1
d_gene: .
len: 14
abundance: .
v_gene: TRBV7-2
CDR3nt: TGTGCCAGCAGCCGCGGGATTTCCTACAATGAGCAGTTCTTC
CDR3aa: CASSRGISYNEQFF

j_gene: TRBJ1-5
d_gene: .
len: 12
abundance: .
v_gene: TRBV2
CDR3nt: TGTGCCAGCAGTGAAATGAGACAGCCCCAGCATTTT
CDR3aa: CASSEMRQPQHF

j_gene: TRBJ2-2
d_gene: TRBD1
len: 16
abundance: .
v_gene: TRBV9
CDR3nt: TGTGCCAGCAGCTTTCACAGGGGGCGTTTGGCCGGGGAGCTGTTTTTT
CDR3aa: CASSFHRGRLAGELFF

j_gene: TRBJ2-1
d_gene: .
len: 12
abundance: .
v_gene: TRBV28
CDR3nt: TGTGCCAGCAGTTTACGGTACAATGAGCAGTTCTTC
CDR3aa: CASSLRYNEQFF